A selection of T cell receptor beta chains follows, all from one sample in a study of blood T cell repertoires in COVID-19. TCRdb's copy holds only in-frame clones and misses some; the assay was immunoSEQ multiplex PCR. The table lists 200,000 to 300,000 clones, more than 80% of them singletons. Sequenced input: peripheral blood. These TCRs come from a woman aged 40 to 50 with acute or convalescent COVID-19. CDR3s include the opening cysteine and the closing phenylalanine or tryptophan. The order of the fields is J gene, D gene, V gene, clone size, CDR3 DNA, CDR3 protein. The D gene is left open where the match is weak. Not all rows give a size; the values are once, few, many and, for expanded clones, a class.

TRBJ1-1 | NA | TRBV5-1 | NA | TGCGCCAGCAGCTTGGTCTCGAACACTGAAGCTTTCTTT | CASSLVSNTEAFF
TRBJ2-2 | NA | TRBV6-5 | NA | TGTGCCAGCAAGTCTAACTCACTACAAGTCGGGGAGCTGTTTTTT | CASKSNSLQVGELFF
TRBJ2-3 | NA | TRBV11-3 | NA | TGTGCCAGCAGCTTAGATACATGGGGGGGCACAGATACGCAGTATTTT | CASSLDTWGGTDTQYF
TRBJ1-2 | TRBD1 | TRBV12-3/TRBV12-4 | once | TGTGCCAGCAGTCCCGGGACAGTACATGGCTACACCTTC | CASSPGTVHGYTF
TRBJ1-1 | NA | TRBV19 | NA | TGTGCCAGTAGTATAGGTCCCGCGATGAACACTGAAGCTTTCTTT | CASSIGPAMNTEAFF
TRBJ1-1 | NA | TRBV5-1 | NA | TGCGCCAGCAGCCCCGCAGGCACTGAAGCTTTCTTT | CASSPAGTEAFF
TRBJ2-2 | NA | TRBV30 | NA | TGTGCCTGGAGTCCAGGGTACACCGGGGAGCTGTTTTTT | CAWSPGYTGELFF
TRBJ1-1 | NA | TRBV6-5 | NA | TGTGCCAGCAGTTACTACAGGCTGAACACTGAAGCTTTCTTT | CASSYYRLNTEAFF
TRBJ1-2 | TRBD1 | TRBV28 | NA | TGTGCCAGCAGCAGAACAGGGGGTAATGGCTACACCTTC | CASSRTGGNGYTF
TRBJ1-5 | NA | TRBV4-1 | NA | TGCGCCAGCAGCCAAGATCACGGAGGGACTCAGCCCCAGCATTTT | CASSQDHGGTQPQHF
TRBJ1-4 | TRBD1 | TRBV2 | NA | TGTGCCAGCAGCGGAAGTGGGCTACAGGGGGTAGTGTTTTTT | CASSGSGLQGVVFF
TRBJ2-3 | TRBD1 | TRBV27 | once | TGTGCCAGCAGTCCCCCTATCGGACAGGGCACAGATACGCAGTATTTT | CASSPPIGQGTDTQYF
TRBJ1-6 | NA | TRBV3-1/TRBV3-2 | NA | TGTGCCAGCAGCCGAGCAGGGGAGAATTCACCCCTCCACTTT | CASSRAGENSPLHF
TRBJ2-1 | NA | TRBV4-1 | NA | TGCGCCAGCAGCCAAGGGGGACTGTCCAATGAGCAGTTCTTC | CASSQGGLSNEQFF
TRBJ2-1 | TRBD1 | TRBV4-1 | NA | TGCGCCAGCAGCCAAGTTGGACAGGGCCAATACAATGAGCAGTTCTTC | CASSQVGQGQYNEQFF
TRBJ2-5 | TRBD2 | TRBV7-3 | NA | TGTGCCAGCAGCTTAGGGGGGGAAGAGACCCAGTACTTC | CASSLGGEETQYF
TRBJ2-3 | NA | TRBV2 | NA | TGTGCCAGCAAACTACTAGCTCCAGATACGCAGTATTTT | CASKLLAPDTQYF
TRBJ1-1 | NA | TRBV10-3 | NA | TGTGCCATCAGGCCAGGGGCAGACACTGAAGCTTTCTTT | CAIRPGADTEAFF
TRBJ1-3 | NA | TRBV3-1/TRBV3-2 | NA | TGTGCCAGCAGCCAAGATTCAGGAACCGGAAACACCATATATTTT | CASSQDSGTGNTIYF
TRBJ1-5 | NA | TRBV12-5 | few | TGTGCTAGTGGGCCCGTTGAAGCGTATCAGCCCCAGCATTTT | CASGPVEAYQPQHF
TRBJ2-1 | TRBD1 | TRBV5-1 | once | TGCGCCAGCAGCCCCGGGACAGGGCCCTACAATGAGCAGTTCTTC | CASSPGTGPYNEQFF
TRBJ2-3 | TRBD2 | TRBV6-4 | NA | TGTGCCAGCAGTGACGACGGGGGGGCAGCAGATACGCAGTATTTT | CASSDDGGAADTQYF
TRBJ1-6 | NA | TRBV3-1/TRBV3-2 | NA | TGTGCCAGCAGCCAAGTCAGGGACTATAATTCACCCCTCCACTTT | CASSQVRDYNSPLHF
TRBJ2-5 | NA | TRBV3-1/TRBV3-2 | NA | TGTGCCAGCAGTCCTAGCGCGGGGGCCCAAGAGACCCAGTACTTC | CASSPSAGAQETQYF
TRBJ2-2 | NA | TRBV6-1 | NA | TGTGCCAGCTTCTTTGTGAGATCGAACACCGGGGAGCTGTTTTTT | CASFFVRSNTGELFF
TRBJ1-4 | NA | TRBV10-3 | NA | TGTGCCATCAGCTCAGGGGACCGGTGGACGGAAAAACTGTTTTTT | CAISSGDRWTEKLFF
TRBJ1-5 | NA | TRBV24-1 | NA | TGTGCCACCAGTGATCGCGGGGGGGCTCAGCCCCAGCATTTT | CATSDRGGAQPQHF
TRBJ2-2 | TRBD2 | TRBV6-2/TRBV6-3 | NA | TGTGCCAGCAGTTACTACGCGGGGGGGAACACCGGGGAGCTGTTTTTT | CASSYYAGGNTGELFF
TRBJ2-1 | TRBD1 | TRBV15 | NA | TGTGCCACCAGCAGAGAGAGGACAGGGAATGAGCAGTTCTTC | CATSRERTGNEQFF
TRBJ1-5 | NA | TRBV15 | NA | TGTGCCACCAGCAGAGTGGCAGGGAGCAATCAGCCCCAGCATTTT | CATSRVAGSNQPQHF
TRBJ1-5 | TRBD1 | TRBV19 | NA | TGTGCCAGTAGTATTATAGGGGGCAGGTATAGCAATCAGCCCCAGCATTTT | CASSIIGGRYSNQPQHF
TRBJ1-2 | NA | TRBV29-1 | NA | TGCAGCGTCGGGGCCGGGCGGGATAGGCGCTATGGCTACACCTTC | CSVGAGRDRRYGYTF
TRBJ1-4 | NA | TRBV7-9 | NA | TGTGCCAGCAGCCCCAAGCCTGCAGGATTTAATGAAAAACTGTTTTTT | CASSPKPAGFNEKLFF
TRBJ1-2 | NA | TRBV27 | NA | TGTGCCAGCAGAAATACAGGCTACTATGGCTACACCTTC | CASRNTGYYGYTF
TRBJ2-1 | NA | TRBV5-1 | NA | TGCGCCAGCAGCTTGGCGTTGGGCGGGGGCGAGGTGGATGAGCAGTTCTTC | CASSLALGGGEVDEQFF
TRBJ1-5 | TRBD1 | TRBV10-3 | NA | TGTGCCATCAGGCCGGGACAGGGCTCCGATCAGCCCCAGCATTTT | CAIRPGQGSDQPQHF
TRBJ1-2 | NA | TRBV9 | NA | TGTGCCAGCAGCGAGGGGGAACAGAACTATGGCTACACCTTC | CASSEGEQNYGYTF
TRBJ2-1 | NA | TRBV7-8 | NA | TGTGTGGCCTCCACTAACTACAATGAGCAGTTCTTC | CVASTNYNEQFF
TRBJ2-2 | NA | TRBV5-6 | once | TGTGCCAGCAGCTCCCGCGGGGGCCGACCCCTGGGGGAGCTGTTTTTT | CASSSRGGRPLGELFF
TRBJ2-1 | NA | TRBV5-6 | NA | TGTGCCAGCAGTTCCGCCCATATCAGGGTAATTGAGAATGAGCAGTTCTTC | CASSSAHIRVIENEQFF
TRBJ2-3 | TRBD1 | TRBV5-1 | NA | TGCGCCAGCAGCTTCGGGGACAGGGAAGGTACAGATACGCAGTATTTT | CASSFGDREGTDTQYF
TRBJ1-2 | NA | TRBV20-1 | NA | TGCAGTGCCCCAGGACTGGGTGGCTACACCTTC | CSAPGLGGYTF
TRBJ1-2 | TRBD1 | TRBV5-1 | NA | TGCGCCAGCAGCTTGGTGGAGGGACAGGGGGGGACTAACTATGGCTACACCTTC | CASSLVEGQGGTNYGYTF
TRBJ1-2 | NA | TRBV6-5 | NA | TGTGCCAGCAGTTGGTCTGAGGGTCTTTATGGCTACACCTTC | CASSWSEGLYGYTF
TRBJ2-2 | NA | TRBV2 | NA | TGTGCCAGCAGTCAGGGGACCTCAAACACCGGGGAGCTGTTTTTT | CASSQGTSNTGELFF
TRBJ1-5 | TRBD1 | TRBV5-1 | NA | TGCGCCAGCAGCTGGGGAACAGGGGCCACGAATCAGCCCCAGCATTTT | CASSWGTGATNQPQHF
TRBJ2-1 | TRBD1 | TRBV11-2 | NA | TGTGCCAGCAGCTTAATCACGGGACAGGCGGGTGAGCAGTTCTTC | CASSLITGQAGEQFF
TRBJ2-2 | TRBD2 | TRBV9 | few | TGTGCCAGCCGGGCTAGCGGGGTCGCGAACACCGGGGAGCTGTTTTTT | CASRASGVANTGELFF
TRBJ2-4 | TRBD1 | TRBV2 | few | TGTGCCAGCAGTGAATATCCGGGACAGAAAAACATTCAGTACTTC | CASSEYPGQKNIQYF
TRBJ1-3 | TRBD1 | TRBV10-2 | NA | TGCGCCAGCCTAGGGACAGGGGGTGCTGGAAACACCATATATTTT | CASLGTGGAGNTIYF
TRBJ1-1 | NA | TRBV7-3 | NA | TGTGCCAGCAGCTCGACAGAAGGCGACACTGAAGCTTTCTTT | CASSSTEGDTEAFF
TRBJ1-6 | TRBD1 | TRBV19 | NA | TGTGCCAGTACTCGAACCGGGACAGCTAATTCACCCCTCCACTTT | CASTRTGTANSPLHF
TRBJ1-6 | NA | TRBV27 | once | TGTGCCAGCAGTTGGGACACCCCAAGCTCCTATAATTCACCCCTCCACTTT | CASSWDTPSSYNSPLHF
TRBJ1-1 | NA | TRBV29-1 | NA | TGCAGCGGGGTCTCGGGATTGAACACTGAAGCTTTCTTT | CSGVSGLNTEAFF